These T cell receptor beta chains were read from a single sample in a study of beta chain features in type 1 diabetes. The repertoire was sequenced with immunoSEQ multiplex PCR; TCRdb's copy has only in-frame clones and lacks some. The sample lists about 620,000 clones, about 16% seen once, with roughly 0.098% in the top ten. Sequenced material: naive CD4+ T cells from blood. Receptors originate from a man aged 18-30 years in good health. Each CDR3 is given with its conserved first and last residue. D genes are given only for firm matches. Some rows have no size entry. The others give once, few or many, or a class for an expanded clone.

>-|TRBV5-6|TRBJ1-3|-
TGTGCCAGCAGAGCAAGAAGCTCTGGAAACACCATATATTTT
CASRARSSGNTIYF
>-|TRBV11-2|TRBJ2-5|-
TGTGCCAGCAGCCCCGGACGGAACTCCGATAAAGAGACCCAGTACTTC
CASSPGRNSDKETQYF
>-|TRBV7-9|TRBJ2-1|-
TGTGCCAGCAGCTTAGGGAGGGGAATAGGCTACAATGAGCAGTTCTTC
CASSLGRGIGYNEQFF
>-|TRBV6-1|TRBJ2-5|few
TGTGCCAGCAGTGGTATAAGGGAAGAGACCCAGTACTTC
CASSGIREETQYF
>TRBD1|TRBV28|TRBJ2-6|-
TGTGCCAGCAGTTTACAGGGGGCGCCTGGGGCCAACGTCCTGACTTTC
CASSLQGAPGANVLTF
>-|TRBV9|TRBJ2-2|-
TGTGCCAGCAGCGTAGTCAGCATTCACACCGGGGAGCTGTTTTTT
CASSVVSIHTGELFF
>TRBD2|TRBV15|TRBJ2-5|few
TGTGCCACCAGCAGAGCCTCCGGGACTAGACAAGAGACCCAGTACTTC
CATSRASGTRQETQYF
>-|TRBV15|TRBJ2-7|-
TGTGCCACCAGCAAGACTCTCAGCTCCTACGAGCAGTACTTC
CATSKTLSSYEQYF
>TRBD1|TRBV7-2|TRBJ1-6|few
TGTGCCAGCAGCTTAGGGTCCGGGACAGGGGGCAAGCCCCTCCACTTT
CASSLGSGTGGKPLHF
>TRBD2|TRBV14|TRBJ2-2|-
TGTGCCAGCAGCCAAAGCGGGGGCGCGGTCACCGGGGAGCTGTTTTTT
CASSQSGGAVTGELFF
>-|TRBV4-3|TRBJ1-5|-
TGCGCCAGCAGCCAAGAAGGCAGGTCAAATCAGCCCCAGCATTTT
CASSQEGRSNQPQHF
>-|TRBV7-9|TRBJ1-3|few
TGTGCCAGCAGACCCGAACAGATGACTGGAAACACCATATATTTT
CASRPEQMTGNTIYF
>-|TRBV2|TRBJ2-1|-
TGTGCCAGCAGTTCGGATCACAATGAGCAGTTCTTC
CASSSDHNEQFF
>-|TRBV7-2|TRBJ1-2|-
TGTGCCAGCAGCTTAGACAGCTATGGCTACACCTTC
CASSLDSYGYTF
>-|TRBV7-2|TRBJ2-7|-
TGTGCCAGCAGCCCCGATCTCTACGAGCAGTACTTC
CASSPDLYEQYF
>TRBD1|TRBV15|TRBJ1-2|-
TGTGCCACCAGCAGATTTGGGACAGACTATGGCTACACCTTC
CATSRFGTDYGYTF
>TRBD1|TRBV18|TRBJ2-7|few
TGTGCCAGCTCACCGAGGGGGCACCACTCCTACGAGCAGTACTTC
CASSPRGHHSYEQYF
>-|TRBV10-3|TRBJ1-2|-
TGTGCCGCCCAACAGGGTGAATCTCGTAAGGCTAACTATGGCTACACCTTC
CAAQQGESRKANYGYTF
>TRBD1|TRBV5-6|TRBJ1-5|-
TGTGCCAGCAGCTTTTCTAACAGGGGGATATTGAGGAATCAGCCCCAGCATTTT
CASSFSNRGILRNQPQHF
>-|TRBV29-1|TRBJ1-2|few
TGCAGCGTCGGGGGTGCAGTCTATGGCTACACCTTC
CSVGGAVYGYTF
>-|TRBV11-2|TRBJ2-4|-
TGTGCCAGCAGCTTAAACTGGGCGGGCAAAAACATTCAGTACTTC
CASSLNWAGKNIQYF
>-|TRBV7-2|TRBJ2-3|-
TGTGCCAGCAGCTTAGTGGCAGATACGCAGTATTTT
CASSLVADTQYF
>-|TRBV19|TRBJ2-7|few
TGTGCCAGTAGCAATACCGACAGGCCCGGCTCCTACGAGCAGTACTTC
CASSNTDRPGSYEQYF
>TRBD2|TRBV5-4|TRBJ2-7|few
TGTGCCAGCAGCTCGATTAGCGGGAGGGCTTCCTACGAGCAGTACTTC
CASSSISGRASYEQYF
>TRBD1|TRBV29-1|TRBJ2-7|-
TGCAGCGTTCCTCGACAGGGCGGCGTGGGGTCCTACGAGCAGTACTTC
CSVPRQGGVGSYEQYF
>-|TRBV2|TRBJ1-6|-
TGTGCCAGCAGTGGCCCGCCGACGGGACACTTTAATTCACCCCTCCACTTT
CASSGPPTGHFNSPLHF
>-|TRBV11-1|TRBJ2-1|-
TGTGCCAGCAGCTCCCTGTGGGGAGCGACGGGGCATGAGCAGTTCTTC
CASSSLWGATGHEQFF
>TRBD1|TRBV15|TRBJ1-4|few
TGTGCCACCAGCAACCGCCTACAGGGGATGGGTGAAAAACTGTTTTTT
CATSNRLQGMGEKLFF
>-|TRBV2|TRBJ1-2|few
TGTGCCAGCAGTGGGACGGACGTAGTCTATGGCTACACCTTC
CASSGTDVVYGYTF
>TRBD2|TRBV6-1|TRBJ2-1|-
TGTGCCAGCAGTGTCCAGGGGACTAGGAGGGTGAATGAGCAGTTCTTC
CASSVQGTRRVNEQFF
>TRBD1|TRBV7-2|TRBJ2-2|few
TGTGCCAGCAGGGAACTGGGACAGGGGAGCACCGGGGAGCTGTTTTTT
CASRELGQGSTGELFF
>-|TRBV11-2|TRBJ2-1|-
TGTGCCAGCAGACTAGCTATAACAAGGGAGCAGTTCTTC
CASRLAITREQFF
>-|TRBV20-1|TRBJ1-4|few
TGCAGTGCCACGGACTTTGAAAAACTGTTTTTT
CSATDFEKLFF
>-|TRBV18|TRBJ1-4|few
TGTGCCAGCTCACCATCGCAGGGACTCGCAACTAATGAAAAACTGTTTTTT
CASSPSQGLATNEKLFF
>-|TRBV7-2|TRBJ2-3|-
TGTGCCAGCAGCTTGTGGGTGGGCTCGACCACAGATACGCAGTATTTT
CASSLWVGSTTDTQYF
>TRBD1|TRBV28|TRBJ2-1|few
TGTGCCAGCAGCGCCTTCAGGGGACAGGGGGCTTACAATGAGCAGTTCTTC
CASSAFRGQGAYNEQFF
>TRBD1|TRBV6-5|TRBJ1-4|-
TGTGCCAGCAGTTTAACAGGGGGTTCCAATGAAAAACTGTTTTTT
CASSLTGGSNEKLFF
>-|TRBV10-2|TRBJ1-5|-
TGCGCCAGCAGTCGGGGGGCGGCTGTTAACAATCAGCCCCAGCATTTT
CASSRGAAVNNQPQHF